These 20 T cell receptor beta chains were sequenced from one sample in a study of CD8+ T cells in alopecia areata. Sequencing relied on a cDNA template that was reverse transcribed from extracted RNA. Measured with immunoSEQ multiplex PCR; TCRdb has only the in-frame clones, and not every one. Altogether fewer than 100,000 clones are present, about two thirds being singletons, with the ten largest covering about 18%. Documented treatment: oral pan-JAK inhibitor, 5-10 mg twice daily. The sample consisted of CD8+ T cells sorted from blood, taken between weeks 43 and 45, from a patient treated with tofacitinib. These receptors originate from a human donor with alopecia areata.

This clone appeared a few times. CDR3 amino acids: CASTEQGIANVLTF. The CDR3 nucleotides read TGTGCCAGCACCGAACAGGGAATAGCCAACGTCCTGACTTTC. This chain links TRBV28 with TRBJ2-6; D is perhaps TRBD1 (6 bases). The CDR3 sequence is 14 residues long. Germline V lookup: CDR1 MDHEN, CDR2 SYDVKM. V lost 7 bases, J lost 7 bases, and 14 bases lay in between.

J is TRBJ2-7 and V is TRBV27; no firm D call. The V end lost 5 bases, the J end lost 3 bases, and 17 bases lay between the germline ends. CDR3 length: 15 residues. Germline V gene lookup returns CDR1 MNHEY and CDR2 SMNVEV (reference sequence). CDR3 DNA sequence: TGTGCCAGCAGTGCGACGGAGTCCTTCATCTACGAGCAGTACTTC. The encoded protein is CASSATESFIYEQYF.

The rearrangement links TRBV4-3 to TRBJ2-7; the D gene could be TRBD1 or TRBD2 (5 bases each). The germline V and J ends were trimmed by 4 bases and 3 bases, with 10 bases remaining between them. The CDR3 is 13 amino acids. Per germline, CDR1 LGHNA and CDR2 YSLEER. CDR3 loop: CASSPTRGYEQYF. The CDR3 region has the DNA TGCGCCAGCAGCCCTACGAGGGGCTACGAGCAGTACTTC.

The CDR3 bases are TGTGCCAGCAGCTATACGGACAGGGAGGGCAAAAACATTCAGTACTTC. It encodes CASSYTDREGKNIQYF. V and J are TRBV7-9 and TRBJ2-4; D is perhaps TRBD1 (8 bases). The CDR3 sequence is 16 residues long. The V end lost 4 bases, the J end lost 3 bases, and 16 bases lay between the germline ends. CDR1 is SEHNR and CDR2 is FQNEAQ in the germline V gene (reference sequence).

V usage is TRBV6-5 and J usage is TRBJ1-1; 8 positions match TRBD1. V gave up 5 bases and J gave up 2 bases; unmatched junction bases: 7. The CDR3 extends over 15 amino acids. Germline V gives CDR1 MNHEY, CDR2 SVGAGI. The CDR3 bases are TGTGCCAGCAGTCCCCGCAGGGGGCAAAACACTGAAGCTTTCTTT. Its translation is CASSPRRGQNTEAFF.

The CDR3: CASGASTGGYEQYF. The CDR3 DNA is TGTGCTAGTGGTGCCTCGACAGGGGGCTACGAGCAGTACTTC. The genes are TRBV12-5 and TRBJ2-7, with 9 bases matching TRBD1. The CDR3 has 14 amino acids. J gave up 3 bases and V 5 bases, and 5 bases lay outside the gene matches. Germline CDR1 and CDR2: LGHNT and FRNRAP. Full variable domain (rest looked up from reference TRBV12-5 and TRBJ2-7): DARVTQTPRHKVTEMGQEVTMRCQPILGHNTVFWYRQTMMQGLELLAYFRNRAPLDDSGMPKDRFSAEMPDATLATLKIQPSEPRDSAVYFCASGASTGGYEQYFGPGTRLTVT.

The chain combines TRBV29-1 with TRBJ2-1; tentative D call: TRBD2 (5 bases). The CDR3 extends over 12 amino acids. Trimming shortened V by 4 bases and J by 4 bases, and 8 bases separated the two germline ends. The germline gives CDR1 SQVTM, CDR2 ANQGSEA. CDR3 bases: TGCAGCGTTGTTACGGGATACAATGAGCAGTTCTTC. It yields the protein CSVVTGYNEQFF.

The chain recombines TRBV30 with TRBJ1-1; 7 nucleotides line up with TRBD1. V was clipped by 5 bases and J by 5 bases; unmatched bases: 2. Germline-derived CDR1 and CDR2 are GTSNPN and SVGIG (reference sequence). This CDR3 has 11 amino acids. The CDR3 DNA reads TGTGCCTGGTTACAGGGGACTGAAGCTTTCTTT. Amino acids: CAWLQGTEAFF.

This CDR3 is CSVSDRGTNYGYTF. CDR3 sequence (DNA): TGCAGCGTGTCGGACAGGGGAACTAACTATGGCTACACCTTC. V gene TRBV29-1 combines with J gene TRBJ1-2; 9 nucleotides agree with TRBD1. This CDR3 has 14 residues. Germline CDR1 SQVTM, CDR2 ANQGSEA. The ends lost 6 bases at V and 0 bases at J; junction bases unmatched: 5.

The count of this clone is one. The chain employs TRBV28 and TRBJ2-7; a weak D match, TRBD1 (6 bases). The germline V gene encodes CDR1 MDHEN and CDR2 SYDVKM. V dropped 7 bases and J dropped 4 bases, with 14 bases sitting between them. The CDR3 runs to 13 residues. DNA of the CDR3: TGTGCCAGCACCACCGGGACACCATACGAGCAGTACTTC. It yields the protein CASTTGTPYEQYF. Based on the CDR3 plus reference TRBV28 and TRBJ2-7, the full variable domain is DVKVTQSSRYLVKRTGEKVFLECVQDMDHENMFWYRQDPGLGLRLIYFSYDVKMKEKGDIPEGYSVSREKKERFSLILESASTNQTSMYLCASTTGTPYEQYFGPGTRLTVT.

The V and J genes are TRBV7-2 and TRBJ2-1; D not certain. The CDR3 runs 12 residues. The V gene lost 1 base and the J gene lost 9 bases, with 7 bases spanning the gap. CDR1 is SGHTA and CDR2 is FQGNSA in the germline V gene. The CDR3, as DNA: TGTGCCAGCAGCTTAGGGCCAGGTGAGCAGTTCTTC. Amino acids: CASSLGPGEQFF.

For the CDR3, the DNA is TGCGCCAGCAGCCAAGCGGACAGATCCTACGAGCAGTACTTC. Amino acid sequence: CASSQADRSYEQYF. The J gene is TRBJ2-7, the V gene TRBV4-3; maybe TRBD1 (6 bases). V gave up 1 base and J gave up 1 base, with 8 bases separating them. In germline, CDR1 is LGHNA, CDR2 YSLEER. This CDR3 spans 14 amino acids.

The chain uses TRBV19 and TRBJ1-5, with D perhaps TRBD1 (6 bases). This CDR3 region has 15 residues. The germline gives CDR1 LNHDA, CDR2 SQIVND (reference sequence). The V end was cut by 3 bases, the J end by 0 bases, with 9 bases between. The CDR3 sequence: CASSITGYSNQPQHF. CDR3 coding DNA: TGTGCCAGTAGTATTACAGGGTATAGCAATCAGCCCCAGCATTTT.

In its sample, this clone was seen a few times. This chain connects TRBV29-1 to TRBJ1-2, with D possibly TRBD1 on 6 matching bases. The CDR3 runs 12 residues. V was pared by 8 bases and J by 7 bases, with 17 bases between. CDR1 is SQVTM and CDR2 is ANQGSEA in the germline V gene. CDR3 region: CSFQQGPSGYTF. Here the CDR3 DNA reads TGCAGCTTTCAACAGGGCCCAAGTGGCTACACCTTC. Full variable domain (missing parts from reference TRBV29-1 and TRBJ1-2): SAVISQKPSRDICQRGTSLTIQCQVDSQVTMMFWYRQQPGQSLTLIATANQGSEATYESGFVIDKFPISRPNLTFSTLTVSNMSPEDSSIYLCSFQQGPSGYTFGSGTRLTVV.

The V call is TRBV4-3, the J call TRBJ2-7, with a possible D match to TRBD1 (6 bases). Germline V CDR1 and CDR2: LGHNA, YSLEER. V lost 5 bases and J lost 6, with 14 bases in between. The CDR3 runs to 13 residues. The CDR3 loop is CASSSSTGGEQYF. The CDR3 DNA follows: TGCGCCAGCAGCTCGTCGACAGGAGGCGAGCAGTACTTC.

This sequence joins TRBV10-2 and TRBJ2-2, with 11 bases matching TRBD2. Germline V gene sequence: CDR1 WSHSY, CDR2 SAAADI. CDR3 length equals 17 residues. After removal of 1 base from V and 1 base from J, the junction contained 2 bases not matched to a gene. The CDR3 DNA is TGCGCCAGCAGTGAGTGGCTAGCGGGGGGGAACACCGGGGAGCTGTTTTTT. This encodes CASSEWLAGGNTGELFF.

The CDR3 is CASSPGMTSADTQYF. The CDR3 coding sequence is TGTGCCAGCAGCCCCGGGATGACCAGTGCCGATACGCAGTATTTT. This chain links TRBV6-5 with TRBJ2-3; the D gene is possibly TRBD2 (5 bases). The CDR3 is 15 amino acids. Germline CDR1 reads MNHEY; CDR2 reads SVGAGI. V was shortened by 6 bases and J by 6 bases, with 19 bases between the two germline ends.

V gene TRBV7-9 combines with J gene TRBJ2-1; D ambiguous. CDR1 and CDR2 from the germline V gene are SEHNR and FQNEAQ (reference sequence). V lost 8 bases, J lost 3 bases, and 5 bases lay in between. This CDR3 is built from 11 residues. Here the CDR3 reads CASRLYNEQFF. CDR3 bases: TGTGCCAGCCGACTCTACAATGAGCAGTTCTTC.

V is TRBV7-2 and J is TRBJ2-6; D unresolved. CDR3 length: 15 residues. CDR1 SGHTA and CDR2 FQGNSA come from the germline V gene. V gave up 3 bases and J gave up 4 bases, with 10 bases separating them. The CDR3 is CASSFSLEGANVLTF. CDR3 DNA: TGTGCCAGCAGCTTCTCGCTAGAAGGGGCCAACGTCCTGACTTTC.

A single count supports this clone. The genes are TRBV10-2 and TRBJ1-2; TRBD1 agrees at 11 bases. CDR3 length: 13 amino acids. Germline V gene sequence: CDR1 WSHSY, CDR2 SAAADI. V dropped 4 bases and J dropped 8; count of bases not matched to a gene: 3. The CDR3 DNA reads TGCGCCAGCAGTGCGGACAGGGGGCACGGCTACACCTTC. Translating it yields CASSADRGHGYTF.